This is a list of T cell receptor beta chains from one sample in a study of CD8 T cells in ankylosing spondylitis. MiXCR, applied by TCRdb to the 5' RACE reads, yields one record per CDR3 protein. The sample yields about 310,000 distinct CDR3 sequences, around 20% seen once. Sequenced: blood, either unsorted or a sorted T cell fraction (not recorded which). The receptors derive from a female donor with ankylosing spondylitis or in good health (not recorded which). Both conserved end residues are part of each CDR3. A D gene is named only where the DNA matches it firmly. For some rows the clone size is stated as once, few or many, or as a class when expanded; others skip it.

j_gene,v_gene,d_gene,abundance,CDR3aa,CDR3nt
TRBJ2-1,TRBV18,TRBD2,few,CASSLSGSRENEQFF,TGTGCCAGCTCACTTAGCGGGAGTAGGGAGAATGAGCAGTTCTTC
TRBJ1-1,TRBV12-3/TRBV12-4,TRBD1,many,CASSSGDRVNTEAFF,TGTGCCAGCAGTTCCGGGGACAGGGTCAACACTGAAGCTTTCTTT
TRBJ2-7,TRBV6-2/TRBV6-3,TRBD2,-,CASSGSGSAEQYF,TGTGCCAGCAGCGGTAGCGGGAGTGCCGAGCAGTACTTC
TRBJ1-1,TRBV12-3/TRBV12-4,-,many,CASSFSTAEAFF,TGTGCCAGCAGTTTCAGCACCGCTGAAGCTTTCTTT
TRBJ2-1,TRBV6-5,-,-,CASSLERAYNEQFF,TGTGCCAGCAGTTTGGAGCGAGCCTACAATGAGCAGTTCTTC
TRBJ2-3,TRBV6-5,TRBD2,many,CASRPVLSGNTDTQYF,TGTGCCAGCAGACCCGTGCTGAGCGGGAACACAGATACGCAGTATTTT
TRBJ2-1,TRBV6-1,-,few,CASSQTSGPRPFF,TGTGCCAGCAGTCAGACTTCGGGGCCCCGTCCGTTCTTC
TRBJ2-3,TRBV5-1,TRBD1,-,CASSSRLSGTGDRDTQYF,TGCGCCAGCAGCTCACGTCTCTCCGGGACAGGGGATCGCGATACGCAGTATTTT
TRBJ2-7,TRBV20-1,-,many,CSARSAHEQYF,TGCAGTGCCAGATCCGCACACGAGCAGTACTTC
TRBJ2-5,TRBV24-1,-,-,CATSKGDSVGETQYF,TGTGCCACCAGTAAAGGCGATTCGGTTGGGGAGACCCAGTACTTC
TRBJ1-1,TRBV20-1,-,-,CSARTPRGPTNTEAFF,TGCAGTGCTAGAACCCCCAGGGGCCCCACGAACACTGAAGCTTTCTTT
TRBJ2-4,TRBV4-2,TRBD1,-,CASSQQADRGAKNIQYF,TGTGCCAGCAGCCAACAGGCAGACAGGGGGGCCAAAAACATTCAGTACTTC
TRBJ2-1,TRBV6-2/TRBV6-3,TRBD2,-,CASSALTSGIGEQFF,TGTGCCAGCAGTGCCCTGACTAGCGGGATTGGCGAGCAGTTCTTC
TRBJ1-6,TRBV9,-,few,CASSVGARKSPLHF,TGTGCCAGCAGCGTAGGGGCCCGAAAGTCACCCCTCCACTTT
TRBJ1-1,TRBV5-3,-,-,CARSFVADRMNTEAFF,TGTGCCAGAAGCTTTGTGGCTGACAGGATGAACACTGAAGCTTTCTTT
TRBJ2-5,TRBV29-1,-,few,CSGDSEWGTQYF,TGCAGCGGGGACTCGGAGTGGGGGACCCAGTACTTC
TRBJ2-3,TRBV9,-,-,CASSRTAPGTDTQYF,TGTGCCAGCAGCCGGACAGCTCCTGGGACAGATACGCAGTATTTT
TRBJ2-1,TRBV11-2,TRBD2,-,CASSLGGLAGVNEQFF,TGTGCCAGCAGCTTAGGCGGACTAGCGGGAGTCAATGAGCAGTTCTTC
TRBJ2-1,TRBV7-2,-,few,CASSLHGVNEQFF,TGTGCCAGCAGCCTGCATGGGGTCAATGAGCAGTTCTTC
TRBJ2-1,TRBV5-1,-,few,CASRPIGGGTPGDEQFF,TGCGCCAGCAGACCCATCGGAGGGGGGACGCCGGGCGATGAGCAGTTCTTC
TRBJ2-3,TRBV6-1,TRBD2,-,CASSTEGLAGTDTQYF,TGTGCCAGCAGCACTGAGGGACTAGCGGGCACAGATACGCAGTATTTT
TRBJ2-2,TRBV12-3/TRBV12-4,-,few,CASSGGANTGELFF,TGTGCCAGCAGCGGAGGGGCGAACACCGGGGAGCTGTTTTTT
TRBJ2-1,TRBV7-2,TRBD1,few,CASNQQGDYNYEQFF,TGTGCCAGCAACCAACAGGGGGATTACAACTATGAGCAGTTCTTC
TRBJ1-5,TRBV20-1,-,few,CSARPRGRNQPQHF,TGCAGTGCTAGACCCAGGGGACGCAATCAGCCCCAGCATTTT
TRBJ2-7,TRBV5-1,-,few,CASSQGAYEQYF,TGCGCCAGCAGTCAGGGAGCCTACGAGCAGTACTTC
TRBJ2-5,TRBV10-3,TRBD2,many,CAIGGLAGPSAGTQYF,TGTGCCATCGGTGGACTAGCGGGACCCTCCGCCGGGACCCAGTACTTC
TRBJ2-1,TRBV28,-,few,CASSFLAGQHPLYNEQFF,TGTGCCAGCAGTTTCCTAGCCGGCCAGCACCCCCTTTACAATGAGCAGTTCTTC
TRBJ2-1,TRBV29-1,TRBD2,many,CSVGGSGRAHNEQFF,TGCAGCGTTGGAGGTAGCGGGAGGGCTCACAATGAGCAGTTCTTC
TRBJ2-6,TRBV20-1,-,few,CSASRGGAFSGANVLTF,TGCAGTGCTAGTAGGGGGGGCGCTTTCTCTGGGGCCAACGTCCTGACTTTC
TRBJ2-1,TRBV6-5,TRBD2,few,CASSSGPPSGRSHEQFF,TGTGCCAGCAGTTCCGGCCCCCCTAGCGGGAGGTCCCATGAGCAGTTCTTC
TRBJ2-3,TRBV7-2,-,few,CASSLGGSMGDTQYF,TGTGCCAGCAGCTTAGGAGGGAGTATGGGAGATACGCAGTATTTT
TRBJ2-7,TRBV27,-,-,CASSLSPSGSPYEQYF,TGTGCCAGCAGTTTATCCCCGAGCGGATCTCCCTACGAGCAGTACTTC
TRBJ1-3,TRBV9,-,few,CASSVFASSGNTIYF,TGTGCCAGCAGCGTCTTCGCGAGCTCTGGAAACACCATATATTTT
TRBJ2-5,TRBV20-1,-,-,CSARLAKTQYF,TGCAGTGCTAGACTAGCAAAGACCCAGTACTTC
TRBJ1-2,TRBV11-2,-,few,CASSPPVWRFYGYTF,TGTGCCAGCAGCCCGCCGGTTTGGCGGTTCTATGGCTACACCTTC
TRBJ2-1,TRBV9,TRBD2,few,CASSVAASGYNEQFF,TGTGCCAGCAGCGTAGCGGCTAGCGGCTACAATGAGCAGTTCTTC
TRBJ1-5,TRBV19,-,-,CASSTRATGLSNQPQHF,TGTGCCAGTAGTACACGAGCGACGGGCCTGAGCAATCAGCCCCAGCATTTT
TRBJ2-1,TRBV7-6,TRBD2,-,CASRKLAGGGNEQFF,TGTGCCAGCCGCAAACTAGCGGGAGGGGGAAATGAGCAGTTCTTC
TRBJ2-1,TRBV7-9,TRBD2,few,CASSSPRTSGSNEQFF,TGTGCCAGCAGCTCCCCTCGGACTAGCGGGAGCAATGAGCAGTTCTTC
TRBJ2-3,TRBV6-1,-,many,CASSSPGTDTQYF,TGTGCCAGCAGCTCCCCCGGCACAGATACGCAGTATTTT
TRBJ2-1,TRBV29-1,TRBD2,many,CSVRGSGGGSNEQFF,TGCAGCGTTCGCGGTAGCGGGGGTGGGAGCAATGAGCAGTTCTTC
TRBJ1-5,TRBV6-6,-,-,CASSTSDQPQHF,TGTGCCAGCAGTACCTCAGATCAGCCCCAGCATTTT
TRBJ2-1,TRBV5-5,-,-,CASSTASRRYNEQFF,TGTGCCAGCAGCACGGCTAGTCGACGGTACAATGAGCAGTTCTTC
TRBJ2-1,TRBV29-1,TRBD2,few,CSVVVAGVLNEQFF,TGCAGCGTTGTAGTAGCGGGAGTACTCAATGAGCAGTTCTTC
TRBJ1-2,TRBV10-1,-,-,CASSGRGDNYGYTF,TGCGCCAGCAGTGGGCGAGGAGATAACTATGGCTACACCTTC
TRBJ2-7,TRBV5-1,-,few,CASSLDTAYEQYF,TGCGCCAGCAGTCTTGACACAGCCTACGAGCAGTACTTC
TRBJ2-7,TRBV20-1,TRBD2,few,CSAFLAGGVLGDEQYF,TGCAGTGCCTTCCTAGCGGGAGGGGTCTTAGGGGACGAGCAGTACTTC
TRBJ2-7,TRBV27,-,-,CASSPRWESSYEQYF,TGTGCCAGCAGCCCTCGGTGGGAGAGCTCCTACGAGCAGTACTTC
TRBJ2-5,TRBV7-2,-,few,CASSPRYRETQYF,TGTGCCAGCAGCCCCCGGTACCGAGAGACCCAGTACTTC
TRBJ2-1,TRBV18,-,-,CASSPLAGVTYNEQFF,TGTGCCAGCTCACCCCTGGCAGGGGTGACCTACAATGAGCAGTTCTTC
TRBJ2-1,TRBV7-2,-,-,CASSLFYYNEQFF,TGTGCCAGCAGCCTGTTCTACTACAATGAGCAGTTCTTC
TRBJ2-5,TRBV9,-,-,CASSVGYGSWETQYF,TGTGCCAGCAGCGTGGGTTACGGGAGTTGGGAGACCCAGTACTTC
TRBJ2-1,TRBV29-1,TRBD2,many,CSVGLAVYNEQFF,TGCAGCGTTGGACTAGCGGTCTACAATGAGCAGTTCTTC